This note documents a single T cell receptor (beta chain) sequence. No antigen is known for it. The entry originates in a study of T cell responses to AZD1222 COVID-19 vaccine. Study information: Doses given second, at about 4 or about 12 weeks, were pooled.

Using immunoSEQ multiplex PCR, the repertoire was profiled, and TCRdb retains in-frame clones only, with some absent. The sample contains under 150,000 clones, more than 85% of which appear only once. CDR1 MNHEY and CDR2 SVGAGI come from the germline V gene. Trimming shortened V by 6 bases and J by 1 base, and 12 bases separated the two germline ends. There are 14 residues in the CDR3. Study-level points and caveats: Once two AZD1222 doses were given, Spike-specific TCR breadth and depth went up. Only six or seven AZD1222 recipients were seropositive at baseline.

The TCR comes from an adult in good health. The source material was peripheral blood, sampled on day 0 of AZD1222 vaccination. The chain employs TRBV6-5 and TRBJ1-1; no clear D. CDR3 protein: CASRELRENTEAFF. The CDR3 DNA sequence: TGTGCCAGCAGGGAGCTACGAGAGAACACTGAAGCTTTCTTT.